A selection of T cell receptor beta chains follows, all from one sample in a study of blood T cell repertoires in COVID-19. Assay: immunoSEQ multiplex PCR; the TCRdb copy retains only in-frame clones and omits some. The repertoire holds 150,000 to 200,000 clones, with just under 95% as singletons. The source material was peripheral blood. Source of these receptors: a woman in her fifties or sixties with acute or convalescent COVID-19. CDR3s include the opening cysteine and the closing phenylalanine or tryptophan. The D gene is left open where the match is weak. Clone size is given for some rows only: seen once, a few or many times, or a class if the clone is expanded.

J gene: TRBJ2-5; D gene: TRBD2; V gene: TRBV18; CDR3 length: 15; clone size: .; CDR3 DNA: TGTGCCAGCCGTACTAGCGGGGGGAATCAAGAGACCCAGTACTTC; CDR3 protein: CASRTSGGNQETQYF
J gene: TRBJ1-1; D gene: TRBD1; V gene: TRBV25-1; CDR3 length: 16; clone size: .; CDR3 DNA: TGTGCCAGCAGTTTGGGGACAGGGGGTCTTGACACTGAAGCTTTCTTT; CDR3 protein: CASSLGTGGLDTEAFF
J gene: TRBJ1-1; D gene: TRBD1; V gene: TRBV6-5; CDR3 length: 13; clone size: .; CDR3 DNA: TGTGCCAGCAGTTACTACGGACAGGGCGAAGCTTTCTTT; CDR3 protein: CASSYYGQGEAFF
J gene: TRBJ2-6; D gene: .; V gene: TRBV27; CDR3 length: 20; clone size: .; CDR3 DNA: TGTGCCAGCAGTTTATCTGGGGGGGCGCATCCCTACTCTGGGGCCAACGTCCTGACTTTC; CDR3 protein: CASSLSGGAHPYSGANVLTF
J gene: TRBJ1-3; D gene: .; V gene: TRBV19; CDR3 length: 14; clone size: .; CDR3 DNA: TGTGCCAGTAGGAAATCCTCGGAGGGTGTCGCCATATATTTT; CDR3 protein: CASRKSSEGVAIYF
J gene: TRBJ2-5; D gene: TRBD2; V gene: TRBV7-9; CDR3 length: 16; clone size: once; CDR3 DNA: TGTGCCAGCTCGGGACTAGCGGGAGAGAAGCGAGAGACCCAGTACTTC; CDR3 protein: CASSGLAGEKRETQYF
J gene: TRBJ1-5; D gene: .; V gene: TRBV19; CDR3 length: 15; clone size: .; CDR3 DNA: TGTGCCAGTAGTATGGCGGAATATAGCAATCAGCCCCAGCATTTT; CDR3 protein: CASSMAEYSNQPQHF
J gene: TRBJ1-6; D gene: .; V gene: TRBV7-9; CDR3 length: 17; clone size: .; CDR3 DNA: TGTGCCAGCAGCTCCGCTGGCGACAGCTCCTATAATTCACCCCTCCACTTT; CDR3 protein: CASSSAGDSSYNSPLHF
J gene: TRBJ1-4; D gene: .; V gene: TRBV12-5; CDR3 length: 14; clone size: .; CDR3 DNA: TGTGCTAGTGGTTTGGTGTCAGGGCGGGGAAAACTGTTTTTT; CDR3 protein: CASGLVSGRGKLFF
J gene: TRBJ2-3; D gene: TRBD1; V gene: TRBV29-1; CDR3 length: 13; clone size: .; CDR3 DNA: TGCAGCGTTGAAAAGGACAGGGCAGATACGCAGTATTTT; CDR3 protein: CSVEKDRADTQYF
J gene: TRBJ2-3; D gene: TRBD1; V gene: TRBV4-1; CDR3 length: 16; clone size: .; CDR3 DNA: TGCGCCAGCAGCCAGCCCGCCGTGACAGGGGGGGGTACGCAGTATTTT; CDR3 protein: CASSQPAVTGGGTQYF
J gene: TRBJ1-4; D gene: .; V gene: TRBV7-2; CDR3 length: 16; clone size: .; CDR3 DNA: TGTGCCAGCAGCACATTATCCCCCGGGGGAAATGAAAAACTGTTTTTT; CDR3 protein: CASSTLSPGGNEKLFF
J gene: TRBJ2-1; D gene: TRBD1; V gene: TRBV2; CDR3 length: 13; clone size: .; CDR3 DNA: TGTGCCAGCAGTGGGGACAGGGACAATGAGCAGTTCTTC; CDR3 protein: CASSGDRDNEQFF
J gene: TRBJ2-7; D gene: TRBD2; V gene: TRBV10-2; CDR3 length: 15; clone size: once; CDR3 DNA: TGCGCCAGCAGCGAAGGACTAGCGGGGTATTACGAGCAGTACTTC; CDR3 protein: CASSEGLAGYYEQYF
J gene: TRBJ2-5; D gene: TRBD1; V gene: TRBV2; CDR3 length: 14; clone size: .; CDR3 DNA: TGTGCCAGCACCCCTGGCAGGGGGCAAGAGACCCAGTACTTC; CDR3 protein: CASTPGRGQETQYF
J gene: TRBJ2-5; D gene: TRBD1; V gene: TRBV10-1; CDR3 length: 16; clone size: .; CDR3 DNA: TGCGCCAGCAGTGACCGCCGAGGGGGCCCGGCGGAGACCCAGTACTTC; CDR3 protein: CASSDRRGGPAETQYF
J gene: TRBJ2-7; D gene: .; V gene: TRBV15; CDR3 length: 15; clone size: .; CDR3 DNA: TGTGCCACCAGCAGAGAGCTAGATCCGAGTTACGAGCAGTACTTC; CDR3 protein: CATSRELDPSYEQYF
J gene: TRBJ1-1; D gene: TRBD1; V gene: TRBV18; CDR3 length: 13; clone size: once; CDR3 DNA: TGTGCCAGCGCAAAACAGACAGGGTTTGAAGCTTTCTTT; CDR3 protein: CASAKQTGFEAFF
J gene: TRBJ2-3; D gene: .; V gene: TRBV12-5; CDR3 length: 14; clone size: .; CDR3 DNA: TGTGCTAGTGGTTTGACAATTAGCACAGATACGCAGTATTTT; CDR3 protein: CASGLTISTDTQYF
J gene: TRBJ2-5; D gene: .; V gene: TRBV27; CDR3 length: 11; clone size: once; CDR3 DNA: TGTGCCAGCAGTAAAAAAGAGATCCAGTACTTC; CDR3 protein: CASSKKEIQYF
J gene: TRBJ1-2; D gene: .; V gene: TRBV28; CDR3 length: 16; clone size: .; CDR3 DNA: TGTGCCAGCAGTTTGTTACGAGGGCAGGGGAACTATGGCTACACCTTC; CDR3 protein: CASSLLRGQGNYGYTF
J gene: TRBJ2-2; D gene: .; V gene: TRBV2; CDR3 length: 15; clone size: .; CDR3 DNA: TGTGCCAGCAGTGAAGCGGTCTTGAGTGGCGGGGAGCTGTTTTTT; CDR3 protein: CASSEAVLSGGELFF
J gene: TRBJ1-5; D gene: .; V gene: TRBV19; CDR3 length: 17; clone size: .; CDR3 DNA: TGTGCCAGTAGTATAGAGGCAGGGGCCCTTCACAATCAGCCCCAGCATTTT; CDR3 protein: CASSIEAGALHNQPQHF
J gene: TRBJ2-5; D gene: TRBD2; V gene: TRBV4-1; CDR3 length: 14; clone size: .; CDR3 DNA: TGCGCCAGCAGCCCCAGCGGGGGCCTGGAGACCCAGTACTTC; CDR3 protein: CASSPSGGLETQYF
J gene: TRBJ1-5; D gene: TRBD1; V gene: TRBV6-6; CDR3 length: 15; clone size: .; CDR3 DNA: TGTGCCAGCAGCCTCGGACAGGGGGCTAATCAGCCCCAGCATTTT; CDR3 protein: CASSLGQGANQPQHF
J gene: TRBJ2-1; D gene: .; V gene: TRBV6-5; CDR3 length: 14; clone size: .; CDR3 DNA: TGTGCCAGCAGTTCCGGCGGCGGGTACAATGAGCAGTTCTTC; CDR3 protein: CASSSGGGYNEQFF
J gene: TRBJ1-4; D gene: .; V gene: TRBV30; CDR3 length: 15; clone size: few; CDR3 DNA: TGTGCCTGGAGTCCCTTCTTACAAATGAATGAAAAACTGTTTTTT; CDR3 protein: CAWSPFLQMNEKLFF